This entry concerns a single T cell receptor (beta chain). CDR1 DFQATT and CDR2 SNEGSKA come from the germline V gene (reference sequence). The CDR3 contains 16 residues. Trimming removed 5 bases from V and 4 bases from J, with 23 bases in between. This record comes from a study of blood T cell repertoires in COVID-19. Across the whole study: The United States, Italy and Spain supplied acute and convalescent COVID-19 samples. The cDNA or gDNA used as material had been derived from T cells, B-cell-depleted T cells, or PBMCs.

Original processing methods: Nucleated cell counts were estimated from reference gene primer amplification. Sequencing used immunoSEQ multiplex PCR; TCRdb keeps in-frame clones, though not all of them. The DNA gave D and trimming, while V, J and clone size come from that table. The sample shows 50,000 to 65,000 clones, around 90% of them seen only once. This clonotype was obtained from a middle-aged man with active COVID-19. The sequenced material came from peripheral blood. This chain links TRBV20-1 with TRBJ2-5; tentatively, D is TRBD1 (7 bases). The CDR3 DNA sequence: TGCAGTGCTCGTGAGTGGGGGGCGAGGGGGCGAGAGACCCAGTACTTC. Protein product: CSAREWGARGRETQYF.